This paragraph covers one T cell receptor beta chain sequence. Its antigen has not been determined. The sample holds no much larger clone one base away, and base qualities are not on file. This entry comes from a study of shared clonotypes between healthy human individuals (dated by TCRdb to the early 2020s). In the study overall: A couple of women and a few men aged 18 to 49 years were included in the cohort. Different laboratories and diverse techniques were used to prepare libraries and sequence TCR repertoires, to increase sequencing depth and limit assay-specific biases. Each donor's leukapheresis produced roughly between about 0.8 and 10 billion PBMCs. For each donor, CD4 naive and CD4 memory were each given three plates, CD8 naive was given two plates, and CD8 memory was given one plate. Blood TCR repertoires of a handful of healthy adults were deeply sequenced to estimate repertoire size and the extent of clonotype sharing between individuals. Overall study outcomes, separate from this receptor: Across a few donors, approximately 5% of naive CD4, roughly 3.4% of naive CD8, 2.3% of memory CD4, and 0.4% to 0.45% of memory CD8 clonotypes were shared. Sampling was restricted to blood, and TCR repertoires in tissues likely differ from the TCR repertoires found in blood. Pairwise subsampling indicated that sequencing depth was expected to affect the degree of clonotype sharing among donors. Naive subsets generally had larger estimated clonotype richness than memory subsets. Compared with non-shared clonotypes, the clonotypes found in all four sorted-subset donors had higher generation probabilities. The genetic and exposure-history diversity represented was limited by the small number of donors. Rarefaction of sorted-subset datasets indicated incomplete sequencing despite the large sequencing depth.

CD8 naive samples were CD45RO-negative cells positively selected for CCR7, giving a CD45RA+CCR7+ population that excluded TemRA cells. Healthy HIV-negative adults with no recently reported acute infections or vaccinations were included as donors. Only Caucasian adults living in Nashville, Tennessee, USA were represented among the donors. Blood was collected by leukapheresis, and PBMCs were isolated by Ficoll-Histopaque density gradient centrifugation and then cryopreserved in liquid nitrogen vapor phase. Analytical flow cytometry was used to check the purity and quantity of every magnetically sorted T cell population. From each sorted fraction, genomic DNA was isolated and quantified by UV absorbance on a Nanodrop 2000c. TCR CDR3 regions were amplified from genomic DNA by multiplex PCR using the deep immunoSEQ assay. Extracted genomic DNA from each cell subset was distributed evenly across all wells of several immunoSEQ 96-well plates, and each plate was treated as a replicate. For sorted subsets, each replicate PCR was loaded with 200 ng genomic DNA, equivalent to 32,000 or so T cell genomes. The purified libraries were quantified using a Qubit 3.0 fluorometer, sized with a Bioanalyzer 2100, and then quantified again using the KAPA Library Quantification kit. A separate single-read 150-cycle Illumina NextSeq 550 flow cell was used to sequence each immunoSEQ 96-well plate. The study's own analysis went as follows. The immunoSEQ output contained only junctional sequences without quality scores, so filtering could not match that applied to full-length reads. Sequences were annotated with PyIR, a Python wrapper for IgBLAST v1.9, using IMGT germline references to assign V/J genes and CDR3. Any read was removed if the V/J assignment was weak (E-value above 1e-6), the CDR3 was missing, or the read contained stop codons, out-of-frame junctions, or ambiguous translated residues. V3J clonotypes were defined as sequences sharing the same inferred V gene, J gene, and CDR3 amino acid sequence. Percentage overlap between repertoires was computed as shared unique clonotypes divided by the size of the smaller repertoire. Repertoire richness was assessed with RTK rarefaction, the Chao1 estimator, and Recon v2.1 estimates of unobserved clonotypes. Generation probabilities were computed with OLGA for all TCRbeta clonotypes obtained by the gDNA method from a handful of donors. The clones in this table, taken by TCRdb from immuneACCESS, are in-frame only. Not every clone is retained; where verified, under half of the shortfall comes from an unresolved V gene, and the cause of the rest is unknown. V, J and clone size reflect that table, while D and trimming were determined from the DNA. This sample gives 450,000 to 700,000 clones in total; nearly 97% of them show up just once. The leading ten clones occupy approximately 0.1% of the sample.

V and J are truncated by 4 bases and 5 bases respectively, leaving an intervening sequence of 14 bases. CDR1 and CDR2, per the germline V gene (reference sequence), are LNHNV and YYDKDF. CDR3 length: 14 amino acids, cysteine to phenylalanine. The kept DNA is CDR3 alone, 42 bases in frame from the first base. The sample taken for sequencing was naive CD8+ T cells sorted from blood. The sample's cell subset or site label is to be understood as: CD45RA+CCR7+. The TCR originated in a woman in her twenties or thirties in good health. This sequence uses TRBV15 and TRBJ1-2, with the D gene not confidently named. The CDR3 protein sequence reads: CATSNLRTWYGYTF. The sequenced DNA is TGTGCCACCAGCAACCTCCGGACTTGGTATGGCTACACCTTC.